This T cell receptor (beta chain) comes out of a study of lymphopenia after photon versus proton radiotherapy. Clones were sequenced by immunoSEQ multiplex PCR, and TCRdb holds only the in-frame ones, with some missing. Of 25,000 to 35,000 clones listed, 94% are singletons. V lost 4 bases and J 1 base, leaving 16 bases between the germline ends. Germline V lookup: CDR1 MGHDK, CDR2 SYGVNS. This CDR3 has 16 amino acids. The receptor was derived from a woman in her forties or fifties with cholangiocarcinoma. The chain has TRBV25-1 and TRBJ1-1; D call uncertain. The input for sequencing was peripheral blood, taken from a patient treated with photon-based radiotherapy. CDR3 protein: CASSALTGVQNTEAFF. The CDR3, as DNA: TGTGCCAGCAGTGCCCTGACGGGCGTACAGAACACTGAAGCTTTCTTT. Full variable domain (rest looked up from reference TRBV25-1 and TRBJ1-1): EADIYQTPRYLVIGTGKKITLECSQTMGHDKMYWYQQDPGMELHLIHYSYGVNSTEKGDLSSESTVSRIRTEHFPLTLESARPSHTSQYLCASSALTGVQNTEAFFGQGTRLTVV.